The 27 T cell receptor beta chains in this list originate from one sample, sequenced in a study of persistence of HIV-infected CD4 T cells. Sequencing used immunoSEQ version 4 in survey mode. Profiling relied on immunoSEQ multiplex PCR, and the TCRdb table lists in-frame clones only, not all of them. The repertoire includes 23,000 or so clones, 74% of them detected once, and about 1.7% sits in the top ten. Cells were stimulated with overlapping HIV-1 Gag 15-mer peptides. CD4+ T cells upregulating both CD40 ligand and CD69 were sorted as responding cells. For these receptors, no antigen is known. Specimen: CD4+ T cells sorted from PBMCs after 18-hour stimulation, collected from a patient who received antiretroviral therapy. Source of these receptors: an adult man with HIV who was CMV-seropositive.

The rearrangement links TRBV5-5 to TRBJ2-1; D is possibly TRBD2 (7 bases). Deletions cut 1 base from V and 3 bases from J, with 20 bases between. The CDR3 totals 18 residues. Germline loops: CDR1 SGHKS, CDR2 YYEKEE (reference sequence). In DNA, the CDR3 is TGTGCCAGCAGCTTGAGGCTCTCTGCGGGGGCCCTCTACAATGAGCAGTTCTTC. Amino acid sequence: CASSLRLSAGALYNEQFF.

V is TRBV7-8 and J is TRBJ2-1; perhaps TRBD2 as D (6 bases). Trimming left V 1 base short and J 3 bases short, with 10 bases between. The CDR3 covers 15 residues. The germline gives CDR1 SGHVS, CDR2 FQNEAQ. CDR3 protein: CASSLDWGLYNEQFF. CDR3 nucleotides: TGTGCCAGCAGCTTAGATTGGGGACTCTACAATGAGCAGTTCTTC.

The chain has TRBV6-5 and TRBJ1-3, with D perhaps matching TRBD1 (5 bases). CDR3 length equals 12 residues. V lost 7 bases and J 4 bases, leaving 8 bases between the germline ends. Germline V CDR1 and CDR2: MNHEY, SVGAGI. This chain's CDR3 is CASKTVGNTIYF. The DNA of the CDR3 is TGTGCCAGCAAGACAGTAGGAAACACCATATATTTT.

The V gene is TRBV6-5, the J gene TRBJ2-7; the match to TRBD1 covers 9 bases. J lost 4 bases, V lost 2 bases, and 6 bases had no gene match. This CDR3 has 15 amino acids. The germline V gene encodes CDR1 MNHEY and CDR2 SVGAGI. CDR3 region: CASSYTTGGAYEQYF. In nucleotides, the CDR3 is TGTGCCAGCAGTTACACCACAGGGGGCGCGTACGAGCAGTACTTC.

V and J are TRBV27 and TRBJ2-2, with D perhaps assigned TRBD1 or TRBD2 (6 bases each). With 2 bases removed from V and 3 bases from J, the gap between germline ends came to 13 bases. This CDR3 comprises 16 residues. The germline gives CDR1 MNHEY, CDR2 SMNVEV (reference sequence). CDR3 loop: CASSLGWGADTGELFF. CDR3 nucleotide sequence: TGTGCCAGCAGTTTAGGATGGGGGGCAGACACCGGGGAGCTGTTTTTT.

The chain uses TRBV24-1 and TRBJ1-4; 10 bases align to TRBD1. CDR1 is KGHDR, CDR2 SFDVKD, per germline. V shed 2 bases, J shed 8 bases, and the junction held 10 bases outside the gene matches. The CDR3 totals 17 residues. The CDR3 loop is CATSDSGTGEEREKLFF. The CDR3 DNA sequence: TGTGCCACCAGTGATTCCGGGACAGGGGAGGAGAGAGAAAAACTGTTTTTT.

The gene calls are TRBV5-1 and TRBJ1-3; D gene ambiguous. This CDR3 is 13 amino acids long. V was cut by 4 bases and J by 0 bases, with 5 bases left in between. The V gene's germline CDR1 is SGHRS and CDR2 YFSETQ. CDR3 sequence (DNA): TGCGCCAGCAGCCCTTTCTCTGGAAACACCATATATTTT. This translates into CASSPFSGNTIYF.

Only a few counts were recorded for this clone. Here the CDR3 reads CASSTRTGNADTQYF. CDR3 nucleotide sequence: TGTGCCAGCAGTACCAGGACAGGGAATGCAGATACGCAGTATTTT. V is TRBV28 and J is TRBJ2-3; 8 bases agree with TRBD1. Germline-derived CDR1 and CDR2 are MDHEN and SYDVKM. J was trimmed by 4 bases and V by 5 bases; bases with no gene match: 8. This CDR3 has 15 residues. The whole variable domain, filled in from reference TRBV28 and TRBJ2-3, reads DVKVTQSSRYLVKRTGEKVFLECVQDMDHENMFWYRQDPGLGLRLIYFSYDVKMKEKGDIPEGYSVSREKKERFSLILESASTNQTSMYLCASSTRTGNADTQYFGPGTRLTVL.

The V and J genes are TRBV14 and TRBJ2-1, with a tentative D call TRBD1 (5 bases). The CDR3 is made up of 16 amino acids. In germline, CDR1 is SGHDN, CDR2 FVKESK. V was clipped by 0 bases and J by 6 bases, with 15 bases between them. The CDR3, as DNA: TGTGCCAGCAGCCAAGATTTAGGGGCCCAGACCAATGAGCAGTTCTTC. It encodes CASSQDLGAQTNEQFF.

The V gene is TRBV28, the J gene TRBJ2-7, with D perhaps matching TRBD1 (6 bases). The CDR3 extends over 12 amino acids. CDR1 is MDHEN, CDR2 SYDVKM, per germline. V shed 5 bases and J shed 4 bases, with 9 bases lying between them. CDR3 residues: CASSRQAYEQYF. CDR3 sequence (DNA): TGTGCCAGCAGTCGACAGGCTTACGAGCAGTACTTC.

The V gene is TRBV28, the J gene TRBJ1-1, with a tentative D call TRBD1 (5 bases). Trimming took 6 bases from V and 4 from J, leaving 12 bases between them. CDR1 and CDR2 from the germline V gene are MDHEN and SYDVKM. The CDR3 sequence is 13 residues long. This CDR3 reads CASSLPGGTEAFF. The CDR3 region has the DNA TGTGCCAGCAGCCTCCCGGGGGGCACTGAAGCTTTCTTT.

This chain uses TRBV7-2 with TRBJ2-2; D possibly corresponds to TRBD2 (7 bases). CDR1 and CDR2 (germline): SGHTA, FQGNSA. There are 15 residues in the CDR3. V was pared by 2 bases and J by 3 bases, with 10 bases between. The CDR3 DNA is TGTGCCAGCAGCTTACGGGGGGCTGACACCGGGGAGCTGTTTTTT. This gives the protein CASSLRGADTGELFF.

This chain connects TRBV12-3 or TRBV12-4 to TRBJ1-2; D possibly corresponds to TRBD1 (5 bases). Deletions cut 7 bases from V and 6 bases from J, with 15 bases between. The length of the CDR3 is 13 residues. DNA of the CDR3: TGTGCCAGCAATAAGGGCAGGGTCGATGGCTACACCTTC. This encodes CASNKGRVDGYTF.

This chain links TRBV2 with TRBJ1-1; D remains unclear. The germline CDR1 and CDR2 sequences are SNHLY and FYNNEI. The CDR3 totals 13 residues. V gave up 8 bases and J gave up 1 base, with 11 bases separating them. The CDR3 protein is CASCRQTNTEAFF. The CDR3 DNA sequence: TGTGCCAGCTGTAGACAAACGAACACTGAAGCTTTCTTT.

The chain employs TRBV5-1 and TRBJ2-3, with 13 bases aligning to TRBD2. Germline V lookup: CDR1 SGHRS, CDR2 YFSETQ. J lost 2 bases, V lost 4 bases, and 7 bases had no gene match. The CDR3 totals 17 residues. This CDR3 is CASSGGTSGDFTDTQYF. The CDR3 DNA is TGCGCCAGCAGCGGGGGGACTAGCGGGGACTTCACAGATACGCAGTATTTT.

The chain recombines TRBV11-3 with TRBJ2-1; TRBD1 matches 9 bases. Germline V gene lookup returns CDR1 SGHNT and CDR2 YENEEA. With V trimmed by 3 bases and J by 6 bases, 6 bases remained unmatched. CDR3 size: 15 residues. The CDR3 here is CASSLGQGSGNEQFF. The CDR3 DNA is TGTGCCAGCAGCTTGGGACAGGGAAGTGGCAATGAGCAGTTCTTC.

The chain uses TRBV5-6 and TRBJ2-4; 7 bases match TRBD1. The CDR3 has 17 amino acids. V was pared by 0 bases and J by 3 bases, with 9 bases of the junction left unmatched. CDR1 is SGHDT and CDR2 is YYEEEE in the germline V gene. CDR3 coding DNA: TGTGCCAGCAGCTTGGTCCTACAGGGGAAAAACAAAAACATTCAGTACTTC. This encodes CASSLVLQGKNKNIQYF.

CDR3 DNA: TGTGCCAGCAGCCCCGTGAGCAGGGGGAGCACAGATACGCAGTATTTT. Translating gives CASSPVSRGSTDTQYF. V gene TRBV9 combines with J gene TRBJ2-3, with TRBD1 matching 7 bases. The CDR3 contains 16 residues. In germline, CDR1 is SGDLS, CDR2 YYNGEE. After removal of 4 bases from V and 0 bases from J, the junction contained 8 bases not matched to a gene.

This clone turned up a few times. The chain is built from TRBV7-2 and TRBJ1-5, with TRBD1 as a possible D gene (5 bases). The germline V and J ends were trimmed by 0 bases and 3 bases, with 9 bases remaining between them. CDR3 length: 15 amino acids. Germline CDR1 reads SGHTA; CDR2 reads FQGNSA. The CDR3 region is CASSLATGPNQPQHF. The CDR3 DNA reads TGTGCCAGCAGCTTAGCCACAGGACCCAATCAGCCCCAGCATTTT.

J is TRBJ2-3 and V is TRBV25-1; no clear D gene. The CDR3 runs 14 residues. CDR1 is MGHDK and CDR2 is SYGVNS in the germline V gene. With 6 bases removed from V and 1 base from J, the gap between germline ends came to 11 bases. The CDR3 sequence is CASSSALGTDTQYF. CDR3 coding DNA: TGTGCCAGCAGCAGTGCCTTGGGCACAGATACGCAGTATTTT.

The CDR3 DNA follows: TGCGCCAGCCGACCTCCTAGCGGGAGCTACGAGCAGTACTTC. Encoded protein: CASRPPSGSYEQYF. The chain links TRBV5-1 to TRBJ2-7; 10 positions agree with TRBD2. The V gene's germline CDR1 is SGHRS and CDR2 YFSETQ. V trimming: 7 bases; J trimming: 3 bases; junction bases outside the gene matches: 7. There are 14 residues in the CDR3.

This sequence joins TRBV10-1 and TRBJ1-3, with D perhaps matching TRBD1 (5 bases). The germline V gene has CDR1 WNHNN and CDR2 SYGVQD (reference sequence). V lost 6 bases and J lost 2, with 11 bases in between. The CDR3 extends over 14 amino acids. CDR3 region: CASRNGQPGNTIYF. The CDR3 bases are TGCGCCAGCAGGAATGGACAACCTGGAAACACCATATATTTT.

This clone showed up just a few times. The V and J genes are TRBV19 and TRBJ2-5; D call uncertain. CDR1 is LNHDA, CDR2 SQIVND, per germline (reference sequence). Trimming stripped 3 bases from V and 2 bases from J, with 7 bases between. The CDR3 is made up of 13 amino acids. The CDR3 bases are TGTGCCAGTAGTATGGGCAGACAAGAGACCCAGTACTTC. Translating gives CASSMGRQETQYF.

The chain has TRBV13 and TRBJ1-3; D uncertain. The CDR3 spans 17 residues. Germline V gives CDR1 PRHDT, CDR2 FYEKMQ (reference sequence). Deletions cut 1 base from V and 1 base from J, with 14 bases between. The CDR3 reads CASSLDLGRLSGNTIYF. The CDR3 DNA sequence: TGTGCCAGCAGCTTAGATTTGGGCAGGCTATCTGGAAACACCATATATTTT.

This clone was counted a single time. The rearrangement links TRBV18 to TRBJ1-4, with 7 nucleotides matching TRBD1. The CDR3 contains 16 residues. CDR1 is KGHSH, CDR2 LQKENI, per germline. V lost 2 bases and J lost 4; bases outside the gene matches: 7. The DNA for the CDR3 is TGTGCCAGCTCACCATACGGACAGGAGAATAATGAAAAACTGTTTTTT. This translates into CASSPYGQENNEKLFF.

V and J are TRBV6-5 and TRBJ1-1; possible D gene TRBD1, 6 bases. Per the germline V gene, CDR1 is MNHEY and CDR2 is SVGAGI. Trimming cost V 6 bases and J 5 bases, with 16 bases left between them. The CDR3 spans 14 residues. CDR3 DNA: TGTGCCAGCAGCACGGACACAGGGAAGACTGAAGCTTTCTTT. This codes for CASSTDTGKTEAFF.

The DNA for the CDR3 is TGTGCCAGCAGCTCTCAAGCGTCCCACGGTGGCACTGAAGCTTTCTTT. Translating gives CASSSQASHGGTEAFF. The rearrangement links TRBV7-8 to TRBJ1-1; D is uncertain. V shed 4 bases and J shed 4 bases, with 19 bases lying between them. Germline V gene data show CDR1 as SGHVS and CDR2 as FQNEAQ. This CDR3 has 16 amino acids.